Detailed here is one T cell receptor (beta chain). The antigen remains undetermined. The sample belongs to a study of T cell responses to AZD1222 COVID-19 vaccine. Study-wide points: Unmutated variant regions are reportedly the target of nearly half of TCRs that are spike-specific. Increased Spike-specific TCR breadth and depth were observed after two AZD1222 doses. Mostly white British, mostly female donors; authors suggested clonal diversity may be underestimated.

Repertoires were generated with immunoSEQ multiplex PCR, while TCRdb's copy carries only in-frame clones and drops some. Of around 130,000 clones listed, 90% to 95% are singletons. Trimming took off 1 base at V and 7 bases at J, with 5 bases between the two ends. This CDR3 is 13 amino acids long. The germline V gene has CDR1 LNHNV and CDR2 YYDKDF (reference sequence). This clonotype originated in an adult in good health. The sample was peripheral blood, taken on day 0 of AZD1222 vaccination. The rearrangement links TRBV15 to TRBJ1-6; the D is unclear. The CDR3 DNA is TGTGCCACCAGCAGAGGAAGCAATTCACCCCTCCACTTT. This gives the protein CATSRGSNSPLHF.